This entry features one TCR beta chain sequence. No antigen is known for it. The record originates from a study of shared clonotypes between healthy human individuals. Study-level results: Generation probabilities were higher for clonotypes shared across all four sorted-subset donors than for unshared ones. A small donor pool kept down the genetic and exposure-history diversity that was represented.

Germline V gene sequence: CDR1 MNHEY, CDR2 SVGAGI. V shed 5 bases and J shed 5 bases, with 15 bases lying between them. The CDR3 is made up of 14 amino acids. Assay: immunoSEQ multiplex PCR; the TCRdb copy retains only in-frame clones and omits some. Among millions of clones listed, 90% to 95% were seen once. The J gene is TRBJ1-1, the V gene TRBV6-5; no definite D call. Material for sequencing was naive CD4+ T cells sorted from blood. Stated subset: CD45RA+ positively selected. This clonotype originated in a man aged 18 to 30 in good health. The CDR3 reads CASSTDGFTTEAFF. CDR3 nucleotide sequence: TGTGCCAGCAGTACGGACGGTTTCACGACTGAAGCTTTCTTT.